The clone carrying this TCR beta chain was recorded many times. The record originates from a study of T cell repertoires in cytomegalovirus infection. Via MiXCR, TCRdb re-called the reads, giving one row per CDR3 protein. Among some 180,000 distinct CDR3 sequences listed, nearly 9.5% were seen once. Trimming removed 5 bases from V and 0 bases from J, with 11 bases in between. Per the germline V gene, CDR1 is SGHTA and CDR2 is FQGNSA. This CDR3 is built from 15 residues. Input material: PBMCs. This sequence originates from a human donor in good health (CMV status not recorded). Some clones in this sample may be carry-over from other donors' samples. The rearrangement joins TRBV7-2 to TRBJ1-3; D perhaps matches TRBD1 (6 bases). In DNA, the CDR3 is TGTGCCAGCAGCCGCACAGGGAGCTCTGGAAACACCATATATTTT. It is translated as CASSRTGSSGNTIYF.